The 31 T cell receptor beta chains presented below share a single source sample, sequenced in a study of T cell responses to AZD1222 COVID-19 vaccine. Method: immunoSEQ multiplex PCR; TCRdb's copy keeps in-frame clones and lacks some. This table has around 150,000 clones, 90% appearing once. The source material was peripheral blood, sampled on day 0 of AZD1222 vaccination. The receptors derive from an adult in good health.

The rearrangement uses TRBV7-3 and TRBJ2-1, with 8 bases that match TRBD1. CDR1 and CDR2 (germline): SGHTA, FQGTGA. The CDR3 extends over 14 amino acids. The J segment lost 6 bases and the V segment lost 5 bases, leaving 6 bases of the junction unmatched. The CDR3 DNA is TGTGCCAGCAGCCTGGGGGACAGGCCCAATGAGCAGTTCTTC. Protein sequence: CASSLGDRPNEQFF.

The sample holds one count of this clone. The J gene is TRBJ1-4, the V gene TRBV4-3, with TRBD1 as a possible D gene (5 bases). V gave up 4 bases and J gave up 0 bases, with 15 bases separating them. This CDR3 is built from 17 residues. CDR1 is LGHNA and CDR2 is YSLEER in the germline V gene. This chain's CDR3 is CASSRGTGGTTNEKLFF. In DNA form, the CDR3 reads TGCGCCAGCAGCCGGGGGACGGGGGGGACAACTAATGAAAAACTGTTTTTT.

DNA of the CDR3: TGTGCCAGCAGTTACGGTGCGGGGGCGGGTGAGACCCAGTACTTC. Translating gives CASSYGAGAGETQYF. The chain joins TRBV6-2 or TRBV6-3 to TRBJ2-5; possible D gene TRBD2, 7 bases. The germline V gene has CDR1 MNHEY and CDR2 SVGEGT. Trimming cost V 2 bases and J 5 bases, with 15 bases left between them. The CDR3 consists of 15 residues.

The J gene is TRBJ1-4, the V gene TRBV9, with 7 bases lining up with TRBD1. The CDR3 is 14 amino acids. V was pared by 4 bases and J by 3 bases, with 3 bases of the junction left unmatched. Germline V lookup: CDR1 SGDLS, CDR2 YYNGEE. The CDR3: CASSKGQSNEKLFF. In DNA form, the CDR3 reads TGTGCCAGCAGCAAGGGACAGTCTAATGAAAAACTGTTTTTT.

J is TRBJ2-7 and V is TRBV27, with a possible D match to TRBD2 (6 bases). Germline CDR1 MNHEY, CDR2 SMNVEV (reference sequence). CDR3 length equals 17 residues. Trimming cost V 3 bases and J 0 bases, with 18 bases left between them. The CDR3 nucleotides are TGTGCCAGCAGTTTTCAGTTGGGGGGTGCGACCTCCTACGAGCAGTACTTC. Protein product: CASSFQLGGATSYEQYF.

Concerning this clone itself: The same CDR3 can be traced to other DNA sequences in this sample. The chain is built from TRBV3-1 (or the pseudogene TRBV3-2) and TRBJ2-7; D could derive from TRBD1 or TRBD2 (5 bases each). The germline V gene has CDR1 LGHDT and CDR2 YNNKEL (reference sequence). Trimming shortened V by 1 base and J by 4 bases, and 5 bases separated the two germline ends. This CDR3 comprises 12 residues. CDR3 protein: CASSQGGYEQYF. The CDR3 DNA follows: TGTGCCAGCAGCCAAGGGGGGTACGAGCAGTACTTC.

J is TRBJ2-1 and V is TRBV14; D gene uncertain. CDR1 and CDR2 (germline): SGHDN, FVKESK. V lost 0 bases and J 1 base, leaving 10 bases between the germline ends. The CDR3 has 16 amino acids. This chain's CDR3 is CASSQDSRISYNEQFF. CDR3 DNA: TGTGCCAGCAGCCAAGACAGCAGGATTTCCTACAATGAGCAGTTCTTC.

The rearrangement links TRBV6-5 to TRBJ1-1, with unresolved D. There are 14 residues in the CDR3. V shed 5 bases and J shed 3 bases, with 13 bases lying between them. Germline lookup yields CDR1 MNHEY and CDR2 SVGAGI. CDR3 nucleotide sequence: TGTGCCAGCAGTCGAGACGGCGGGCACACTGAAGCTTTCTTT. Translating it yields CASSRDGGHTEAFF.

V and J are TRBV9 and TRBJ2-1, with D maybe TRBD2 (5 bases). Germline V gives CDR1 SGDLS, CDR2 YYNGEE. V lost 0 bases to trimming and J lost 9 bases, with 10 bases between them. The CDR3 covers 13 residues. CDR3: CASSVVESGEQFF. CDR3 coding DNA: TGTGCCAGCAGCGTAGTAGAGAGCGGTGAGCAGTTCTTC.

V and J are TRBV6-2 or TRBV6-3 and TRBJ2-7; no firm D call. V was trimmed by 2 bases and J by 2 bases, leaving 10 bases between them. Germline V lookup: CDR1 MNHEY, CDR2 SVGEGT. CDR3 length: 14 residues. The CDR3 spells CASSYPYQPYEQYF. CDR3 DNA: TGTGCCAGCAGTTACCCCTATCAACCCTACGAGCAGTACTTC.

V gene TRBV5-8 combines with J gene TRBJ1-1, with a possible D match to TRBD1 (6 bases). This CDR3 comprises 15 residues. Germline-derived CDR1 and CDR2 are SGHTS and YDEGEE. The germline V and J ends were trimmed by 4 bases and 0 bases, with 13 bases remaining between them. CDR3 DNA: TGTGCCAGCAGCCCGTGGCAGGGGTTGAACACTGAAGCTTTCTTT. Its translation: CASSPWQGLNTEAFF. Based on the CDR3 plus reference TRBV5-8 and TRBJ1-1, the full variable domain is EAGVTQSPTHLIKTRGQQATLRCSPISGHTSVYWYQQALGLGLQFLLWYDEGEERNRGNFPPRFSGRQFPNYSSELNVNALELEDSALYLCASSPWQGLNTEAFFGQGTRLTVV.

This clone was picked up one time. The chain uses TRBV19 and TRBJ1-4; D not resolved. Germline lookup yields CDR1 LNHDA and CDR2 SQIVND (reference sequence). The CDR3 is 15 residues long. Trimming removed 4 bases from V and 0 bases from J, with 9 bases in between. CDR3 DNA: TGTGCCAGTAGTACTATCGGGACAACTAATGAAAAACTGTTTTTT. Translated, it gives CASSTIGTTNEKLFF.

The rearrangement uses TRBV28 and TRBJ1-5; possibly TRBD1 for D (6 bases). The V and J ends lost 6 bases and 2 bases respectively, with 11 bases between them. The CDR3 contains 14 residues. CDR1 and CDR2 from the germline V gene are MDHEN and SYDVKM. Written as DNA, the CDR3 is TGTGCCAGCAGCCCAGGGGAGGGCAATCAGCCCCAGCATTTT. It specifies CASSPGEGNQPQHF.

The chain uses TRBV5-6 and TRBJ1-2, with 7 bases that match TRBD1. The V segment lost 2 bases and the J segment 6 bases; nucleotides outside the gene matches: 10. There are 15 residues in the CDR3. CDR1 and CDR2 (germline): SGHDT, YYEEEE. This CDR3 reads CASSFGSRGSNGYTF. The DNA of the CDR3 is TGTGCCAGCAGCTTTGGATCCAGGGGGAGTAATGGCTACACCTTC.

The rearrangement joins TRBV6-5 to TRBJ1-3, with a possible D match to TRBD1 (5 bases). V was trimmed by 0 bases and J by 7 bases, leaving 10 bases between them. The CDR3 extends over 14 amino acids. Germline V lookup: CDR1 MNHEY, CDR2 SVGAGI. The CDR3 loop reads CASSYSRGVNTIYF. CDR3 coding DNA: TGTGCCAGCAGTTACTCGAGAGGGGTTAACACCATATATTTT.

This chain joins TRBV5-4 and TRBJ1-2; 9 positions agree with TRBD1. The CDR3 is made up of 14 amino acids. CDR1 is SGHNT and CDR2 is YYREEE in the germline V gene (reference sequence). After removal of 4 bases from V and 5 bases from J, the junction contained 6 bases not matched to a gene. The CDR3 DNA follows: TGTGCCAGCAGCCCCGGGACAGGGTCATATGGCTACACCTTC. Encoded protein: CASSPGTGSYGYTF.

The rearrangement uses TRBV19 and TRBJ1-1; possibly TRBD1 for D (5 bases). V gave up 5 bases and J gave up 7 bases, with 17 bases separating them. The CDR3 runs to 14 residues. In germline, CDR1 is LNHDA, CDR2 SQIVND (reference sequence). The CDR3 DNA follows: TGTGCCAGTAGTCCAGCCCCGGCGGGGGGTGAAGCTTTCTTT. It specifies CASSPAPAGGEAFF.

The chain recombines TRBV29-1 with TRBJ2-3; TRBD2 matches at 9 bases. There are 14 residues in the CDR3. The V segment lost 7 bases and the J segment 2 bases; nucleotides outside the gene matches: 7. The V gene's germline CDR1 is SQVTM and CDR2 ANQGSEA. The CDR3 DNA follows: TGCAGCGCCACCCTAGCGGGGCCCACAGATACGCAGTATTTT. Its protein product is CSATLAGPTDTQYF.

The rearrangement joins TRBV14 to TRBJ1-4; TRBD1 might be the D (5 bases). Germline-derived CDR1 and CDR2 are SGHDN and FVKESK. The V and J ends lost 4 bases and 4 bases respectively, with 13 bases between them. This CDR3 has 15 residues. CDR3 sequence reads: CASSLIRGLNEKLFF. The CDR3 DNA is TGTGCCAGCAGCCTAATCCGGGGCCTTAATGAAAAACTGTTTTTT.

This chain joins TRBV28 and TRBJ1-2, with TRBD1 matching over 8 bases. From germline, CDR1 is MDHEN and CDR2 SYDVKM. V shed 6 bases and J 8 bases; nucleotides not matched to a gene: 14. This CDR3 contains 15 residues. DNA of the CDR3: TGTGCCAGCAGCCCCTATCTTGACAGGGGCGACGGCTACACCTTC. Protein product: CASSPYLDRGDGYTF.

The CDR3 sequence: CASSLGPGYEQYF. In nucleotides, the CDR3 is TGCGCCAGCAGCTTGGGTCCGGGCTACGAGCAGTACTTC. The chain couples TRBV5-1 to TRBJ2-7; D uncertain. The ends were cut back, 0 bases at V and 3 bases at J, with 7 bases in the middle. CDR3 length: 13 amino acids. Per germline, CDR1 SGHRS and CDR2 YFSETQ.

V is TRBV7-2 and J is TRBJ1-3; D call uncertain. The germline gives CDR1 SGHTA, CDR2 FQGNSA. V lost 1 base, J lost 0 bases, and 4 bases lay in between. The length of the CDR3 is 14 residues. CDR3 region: CASSLVRSGNTIYF. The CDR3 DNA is TGTGCCAGCAGCTTAGTTCGCTCTGGAAACACCATATATTTT.

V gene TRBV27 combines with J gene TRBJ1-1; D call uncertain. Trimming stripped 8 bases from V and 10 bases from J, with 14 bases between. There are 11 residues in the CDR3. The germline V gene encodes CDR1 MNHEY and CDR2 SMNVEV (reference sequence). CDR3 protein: CASGVPKGAFF. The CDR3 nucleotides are TGTGCCAGCGGGGTACCCAAGGGAGCTTTCTTT.

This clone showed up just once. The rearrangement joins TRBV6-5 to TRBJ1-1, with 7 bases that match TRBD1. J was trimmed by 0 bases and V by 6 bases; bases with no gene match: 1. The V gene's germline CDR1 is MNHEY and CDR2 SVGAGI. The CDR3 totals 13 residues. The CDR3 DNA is TGTGCCAGCAGAGACAGGGTGAACACTGAAGCTTTCTTT. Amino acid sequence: CASRDRVNTEAFF.

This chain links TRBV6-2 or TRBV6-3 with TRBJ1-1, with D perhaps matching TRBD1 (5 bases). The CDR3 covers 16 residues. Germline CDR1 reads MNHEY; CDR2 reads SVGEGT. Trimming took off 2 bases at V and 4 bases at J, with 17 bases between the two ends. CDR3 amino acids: CASSYTRRGVVTEAFF. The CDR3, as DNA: TGTGCCAGCAGTTACACCCGCAGAGGGGTCGTCACTGAAGCTTTCTTT.

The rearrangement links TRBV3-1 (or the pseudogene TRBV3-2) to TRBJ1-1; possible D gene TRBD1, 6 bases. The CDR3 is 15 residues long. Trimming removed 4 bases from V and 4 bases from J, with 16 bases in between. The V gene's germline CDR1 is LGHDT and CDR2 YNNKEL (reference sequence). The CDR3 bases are TGTGCCAGCAGCCCTTGGACAGCTTTGGGCACTGAAGCTTTCTTT. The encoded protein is CASSPWTALGTEAFF.

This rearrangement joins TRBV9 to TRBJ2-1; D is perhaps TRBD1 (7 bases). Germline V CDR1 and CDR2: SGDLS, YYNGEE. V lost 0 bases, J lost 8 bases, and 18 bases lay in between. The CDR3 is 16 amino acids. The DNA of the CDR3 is TGTGCCAGCAGCGTAGGTATTCGGGAGACAGGGCATGAGCAGTTCTTC. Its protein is CASSVGIRETGHEQFF. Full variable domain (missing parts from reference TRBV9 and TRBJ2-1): DSGVTQTPKHLITATGQRVTLRCSPRSGDLSVYWYQQSLDQGLQFLIQYYNGEERAKGNILERFSAQQFPDLHSELNLSSLELGDSALYFCASSVGIRETGHEQFFGPGTRLTVL.

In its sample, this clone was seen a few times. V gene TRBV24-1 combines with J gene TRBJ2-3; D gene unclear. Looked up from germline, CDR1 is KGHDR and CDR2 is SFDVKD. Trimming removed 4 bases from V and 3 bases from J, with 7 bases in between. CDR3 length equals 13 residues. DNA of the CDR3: TGTGCCACCAGTGAGACCGGGACAGATACGCAGTATTTT. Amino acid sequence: CATSETGTDTQYF.

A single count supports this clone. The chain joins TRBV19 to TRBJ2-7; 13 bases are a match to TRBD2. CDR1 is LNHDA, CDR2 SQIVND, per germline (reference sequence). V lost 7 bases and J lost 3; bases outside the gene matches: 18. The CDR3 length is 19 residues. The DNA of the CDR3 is TGTGCCAGTACCCCTGCCGGGACTAGCGGGGCCCGTCGGGACTACGAGCAGTACTTC. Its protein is CASTPAGTSGARRDYEQYF.

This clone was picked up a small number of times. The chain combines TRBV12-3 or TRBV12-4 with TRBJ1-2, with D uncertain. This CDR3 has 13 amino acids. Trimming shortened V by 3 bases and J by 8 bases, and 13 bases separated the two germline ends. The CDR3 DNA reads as TGTGCCAGCAGTTTCGTGACGGAGGGAGGCTACACCTTC. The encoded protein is CASSFVTEGGYTF.

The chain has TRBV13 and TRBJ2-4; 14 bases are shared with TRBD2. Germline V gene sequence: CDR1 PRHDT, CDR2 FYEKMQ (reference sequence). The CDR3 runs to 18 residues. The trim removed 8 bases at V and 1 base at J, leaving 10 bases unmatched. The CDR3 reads CASRAGTSGRWAKNIQYF. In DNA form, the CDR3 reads TGTGCCAGCCGAGCCGGGACTAGCGGGAGATGGGCCAAAAACATTCAGTACTTC.